Presented here are 14 T cell receptor beta chains from one specimen sequenced in a study of T cell repertoires in cytomegalovirus infection. Each CDR3 protein is one row after TCRdb ran MiXCR on the reads. The sample contains roughly 800,000 distinct CDR3 sequences, under 35% of which appear only once. The antigens these receptors bind are not known. This specimen was cultured CD8+ T cells from PBMCs, taken from culture after CMV antigen stimulation. These receptors all come from a human donor in good health (CMV status not recorded). Some clones in this sample may be carry-over from other donors' samples.

The CDR3 loop is CASSLGTSGGAGQFF. DNA for the CDR3: TGTGCCAGCAGCCTGGGGACTAGCGGGGGGGCCGGGCAGTTCTTC. The chain employs TRBV3-1 and TRBJ2-1; 16 bases fit TRBD2. This CDR3 is built from 15 residues. CDR1 and CDR2 (germline): LGHDT, YNNKEL (reference sequence). J was trimmed by 12 bases and V by 4 bases; bases with no gene match: 6.

Only a few counts were recorded for this clonotype. The chain carries TRBV6-4 and TRBJ1-4, with a tentative D call TRBD1 (5 bases). The germline V and J ends were trimmed by 10 bases and 3 bases, with 12 bases remaining between them. Germline V CDR1 and CDR2: MRHNA, SNTAGT. CDR3 length: 13 residues. DNA for the CDR3: TGTGCCACCCCCGGGGGAGCTAATGAAAAACTGTTTTTT. This sequence encodes CATPGGANEKLFF.

As DNA, the CDR3 is TGTGCCAGTAGTCATGGGTCTAACTATGGCTACACCTTC. It specifies CASSHGSNYGYTF. V and J are TRBV19 and TRBJ1-2; D not resolved. CDR1 is LNHDA, CDR2 SQIVND, per germline (reference sequence). Trimming removed 5 bases at V and 0 bases at J, with 7 bases between. The CDR3 has 13 residues.

This clonotype has just a few counts. The junction differs from germline at one of its ends, possibly a read error. This chain uses TRBV7-7 with TRBJ2-2; 8 bases fit TRBD1. Per the germline V gene, CDR1 is SSHAT and CDR2 is FNYEAQ (reference sequence). This CDR3 has 14 amino acids. CDR3 sequence (DNA): TGTGCTAGCAGTACAGGGGGTCCCACCGGGGAGCTGTTTTTT. Protein product: CASSTGGPTGELFF. The entire variable domain, with the rest obtained from reference TRBV7-7 and TRBJ2-2, is as follows: GAGVSQSPRYKVTKRGQDVTLRCDPISSHATLYWYQQALGQGPEFLTYFNYEAQPDKSGLPSDRFSAERPEGSISTLTIQRTEQRDSAMYRCASSTGGPTGELFFGEGSRLTVL.

This clonotype was picked up a small number of times. This chain joins TRBV5-1 and TRBJ2-3; D is possibly TRBD1 or TRBD2 (5 bases each). CDR1 is SGHRS, CDR2 YFSETQ, per germline. This CDR3 is built from 15 residues. Trimming pared 0 bases from V and 4 bases from J, leaving 12 bases between. The CDR3 loop reads CASSLVQGPPDTQYF. In DNA, the CDR3 is TGCGCCAGCAGCTTGGTTCAGGGACCCCCAGATACGCAGTATTTT.

The J gene is TRBJ1-5, the V gene TRBV7-9; D ambiguous. Between the trimmed V and J ends, which lost 0 bases and 7 bases, there was a span of 10 bases. CDR3 length equals 14 residues. Germline-derived CDR1 and CDR2 are SEHNR and FQNEAQ (reference sequence). The CDR3 is CASSLAHGNQPQHF. CDR3 bases: TGTGCCAGCAGCTTAGCGCACGGAAACCAGCCCCAGCATTTT. Complete variable domain (other parts from reference TRBV7-9 and TRBJ1-5): DTGVSQNPRHKITKRGQNVTFRCDPISEHNRLYWYRQTLGQGPEFLTYFQNEAQLEKSRLLSDRFSAERPKGSFSTLEIQRTEQGDSAMYLCASSLAHGNQPQHFGDGTRLSIL.

In its sample, this clonotype was seen a few times. This rearrangement joins TRBV6-2 or TRBV6-3 to TRBJ2-1; perhaps TRBD2 as D (7 bases). This CDR3 comprises 13 residues. V shed 7 bases and J shed 6 bases, with 13 bases lying between them. Germline V gives CDR1 MNHEY, CDR2 SVGEGT. The CDR3 bases are TGTGCCAGCAAGGGGGGGCCCGGCAATGAGCAGTTCTTC. Amino acids: CASKGGPGNEQFF.

This clonotype has at least ten counts. The V call is TRBV7-2, the J call TRBJ2-4, with D possibly called TRBD1 or TRBD2 (5 bases each). Deletions cut 1 base from V and 7 bases from J, with 14 bases between. Germline lookup yields CDR1 SGHTA and CDR2 FQGNSA. The CDR3 is made up of 15 amino acids. The CDR3 loop reads CASSLEGRAGNIQYF. The DNA for the CDR3 is TGTGCCAGCAGCTTAGAGGGCAGGGCGGGTAACATTCAGTACTTC.

V gene TRBV29-1 combines with J gene TRBJ1-1; D ambiguous. V was trimmed by 4 bases and J by 7 bases, leaving 19 bases between them. CDR1 and CDR2 (germline): SQVTM, ANQGSEA. The CDR3 runs 14 residues. The chain's CDR3 is CSVGLTENPFEAFF. The CDR3 DNA is TGCAGCGTTGGATTAACAGAAAACCCGTTTGAAGCTTTCTTT. Drawing the rest from reference TRBV29-1 and TRBJ1-1, the complete variable domain is SAVISQKPSRDICQRGTSLTIQCQVDSQVTMMFWYRQQPGQSLTLIATANQGSEATYESGFVIDKFPISRPNLTFSTLTVSNMSPEDSSIYLCSVGLTENPFEAFFGQGTRLTVV.

Comment on this clonotype: The junction does not match germline at one end; this may be a read error. The chain recombines TRBV6-8 with TRBJ2-2, with D possibly being TRBD2 (7 bases). Germline V gene data show CDR1 as MNHGY and CDR2 as SAAAGT. The CDR3 consists of 15 residues. CDR3 DNA: TGTGCCAGCAGTTACTCACAGGGAGGGTCCGGGGTGCTGTTTTTT. Its protein is CASSYSQGGSGVLFF.

The V gene is TRBV6-5, the J gene TRBJ1-3, with D unclear. V was cut by 2 bases and J by 4 bases, with 9 bases left in between. The CDR3 is 14 amino acids. CDR1 is MNHEY, CDR2 SVGAGI, per germline. This CDR3 is CASSYGGPGNTIYF. The CDR3 bases are TGTGCCAGCAGTTACGGCGGCCCCGGAAACACCATATATTTT.

The V gene is TRBV15, the J gene TRBJ2-3; tentative D call: TRBD2 (5 bases). In germline, CDR1 is LNHNV, CDR2 YYDKDF (reference sequence). CDR3 size: 14 residues. V was pared by 6 bases and J by 0 bases, with 10 bases between. The CDR3 loop is CATSVGVSTDTQYF. CDR3 nucleotides: TGTGCCACCAGTGTCGGGGTTAGCACAGATACGCAGTATTTT.

The chain is built from TRBV12-3 or TRBV12-4 and TRBJ2-2, with D possibly being TRBD1 or TRBD2 (5 bases each). The CDR3 extends over 16 amino acids. Trimming shortened V by 1 base and J by 7 bases, and 16 bases separated the two germline ends. CDR3 residues: CASSLVGLLQGGELFF. Written as DNA, the CDR3 is TGTGCCAGCAGTTTAGTCGGACTTCTCCAGGGCGGGGAGCTGTTTTTT.

This clonotype was seen only once. The chain carries TRBV15 and TRBJ2-2, with TRBD2 matching over 7 bases. Germline CDR1 LNHNV, CDR2 YYDKDF (reference sequence). Germline trimming cut 4 bases from V and 0 bases from J; bases unmatched to any gene: 14. CDR3 length equals 19 residues. The CDR3 DNA reads TGTGCCACCAGCATCGCCGTAGGGCGGGGGACCTCGAACACCGGGGAGCTGTTTTTT. Translation: CATSIAVGRGTSNTGELFF.